The sequence of this TCR beta chain was determined in a study of T cell responses to AZD1222 COVID-19 vaccine. Study as a whole: Timing groups of about 4 and about 12 weeks for second doses were pooled. Study-wide findings and caveats: Spike-specific TCR repertoires showed rising breadth and depth after two AZD1222 doses. Just a handful of AZD1222 recipients were seropositive at baseline. At 160-218 and 743-854, vaccine-associated CD4 TCRs were dominant, and they spanned spike.

Sequenced by immunoSEQ multiplex PCR; TCRdb stores in-frame clones only, minus some. The sample shows about 55,000 clones, roughly 90% of them seen only once. This clone appeared a single time. The antigen is undetermined. The clonotype comes from an adult in good health. The source was peripheral blood, collected on day 0 of AZD1222 vaccination.

The CDR3 is CASSQRGITNEKLFF. DNA for the CDR3: TGCGCCAGCAGCCAGCGGGGGATAACTAATGAAAAACTGTTTTTT. The chain joins TRBV4-1 to TRBJ1-4, with a tentative D call TRBD1 (5 bases). The CDR3 runs to 15 residues. The germline V gene encodes CDR1 MGHRA and CDR2 YSYEKL. Trimming removed 3 bases from V and 1 base from J, with 9 bases in between.